One sample yielded the 25 T cell receptor beta chains listed below, sequenced in a study of identifying expanded T cells in peripheral blood. Some clones are missing from TCRdb's copy, which holds only in-frame ones; the method was immunoSEQ multiplex PCR. In the table there are 70,000 to 100,000 clones, 88% of which are singletons. The specimen sequenced was blood. These receptors all stem from a person between 18 and 75 years old in good health.

The rearrangement uses TRBV13 and TRBJ2-7, with no clear D. This CDR3 region has 18 residues. Germline-derived CDR1 and CDR2 are PRHDT and FYEKMQ (reference sequence). V lost 3 bases to trimming and J lost 3 bases, with 24 bases between them. Here the CDR3 DNA reads TGTGCCAGCAGCTTTCCTTCAAGGAGCCCCTCCGATGACTACGAGCAGTACTTC. Translated, it gives CASSFPSRSPSDDYEQYF.

The gene calls are TRBV5-1 and TRBJ2-1, with 11 bases lining up with TRBD2. J was trimmed by 6 bases and V by 4 bases; bases with no gene match: 6. This CDR3 is 15 amino acids long. Germline V gives CDR1 SGHRS, CDR2 YFSETQ. The chain's CDR3 is CASSEASGGRNEQFF. CDR3 in DNA: TGCGCCAGCAGCGAGGCTAGCGGGGGGCGCAATGAGCAGTTCTTC. Complete variable domain (other parts from reference TRBV5-1 and TRBJ2-1): KAGVTQTPRYLIKTRGQQVTLSCSPISGHRSVSWYQQTPGQGLQFLFEYFSETQRNKGNFPGRFSGRQFSNSRSEMNVSTLELGDSALYLCASSEASGGRNEQFFGPGTRLTVL.

J is TRBJ1-2 and V is TRBV15, with D uncertain. Germline V gene lookup returns CDR1 LNHNV and CDR2 YYDKDF (reference sequence). The CDR3 loop spans 12 amino acids. V lost 0 bases, J lost 8 bases, and 7 bases lay in between. The CDR3 is CATSRDHVGYTF. CDR3 nucleotide sequence: TGTGCCACCAGCAGAGATCACGTAGGCTACACCTTC. Looking up the rest from reference TRBV15 and TRBJ1-2 gives the full variable domain: DAMVIQNPRYQVTQFGKPVTLSCSQTLNHNVMYWYQQKSSQAPKLLFHYYDKDFNNEADTPDNFQSRRPNTSFCFLDIRSPGLGDTAMYLCATSRDHVGYTFGSGTRLTVV.

V gene TRBV7-2 combines with J gene TRBJ2-3; D is unresolved. Germline loops: CDR1 SGHTA, CDR2 FQGNSA. This CDR3 is 13 amino acids long. The V and J ends lost 4 bases and 6 bases respectively, with 11 bases between them. CDR3 protein: CASSSPYTDTQYF. The CDR3 nucleotides are TGTGCCAGCAGCTCACCCTATACGGATACGCAGTATTTT.

The chain employs TRBV7-9 and TRBJ2-2; 8 nucleotides align to TRBD1. J lost 5 bases, V lost 5 bases, and 7 bases had no gene match. CDR3 length: 15 residues. In germline, CDR1 is SEHNR, CDR2 FQNEAQ (reference sequence). CDR3 in DNA: TGTGCCAGCAGCCCGGGACAGGCTCTTACCGGGGAGCTGTTTTTT. Amino acid sequence: CASSPGQALTGELFF.

The chain is built from TRBV28 and TRBJ1-5, with TRBD1 as a possible D gene (6 bases). CDR3 length: 13 amino acids. From germline, CDR1 is MDHEN and CDR2 SYDVKM. V gave up 8 bases and J gave up 3 bases, with 11 bases separating them. CDR3 loop: CASLDRYNQPQHF. CDR3 in DNA: TGTGCCAGCCTTGACAGGTACAATCAGCCCCAGCATTTT.

The chain joins TRBV7-7 to TRBJ2-4; tentative D call: TRBD2 (6 bases). Trimming cost V 6 bases and J 5 bases, with 14 bases left between them. The CDR3 has 14 amino acids. Germline assignment: CDR1 SSHAT and CDR2 FNYEAQ (reference sequence). The CDR3 region has the DNA TGTGCCAGCAGTTCCCTGGGCGGGGAAAACATTCAGTACTTC. Amino acid sequence: CASSSLGGENIQYF.

The chain uses TRBV14 and TRBJ1-3, with TRBD1 as a possible D gene (5 bases). In germline, CDR1 is SGHDN, CDR2 FVKESK. The CDR3 is 16 residues long. V was cut by 5 bases and J by 4 bases, with 18 bases left in between. CDR3 protein: CASSYGAGTAGNTIYF. The CDR3 bases are TGTGCCAGCAGCTACGGGGCAGGCACGGCCGGAAACACCATATATTTT.

This rearrangement joins TRBV7-8 to TRBJ1-1; D ambiguous. Trimming pared 3 bases from V and 1 base from J, leaving 6 bases between. Germline CDR1 SGHVS, CDR2 FQNEAQ. The CDR3 contains 13 residues. The CDR3 here is CASSLSRNTEAFF. In DNA form, the CDR3 reads TGTGCCAGCAGCTTGAGTAGGAACACTGAAGCTTTCTTT.

The chain combines TRBV5-1 with TRBJ1-2; TRBD1 matches at 7 bases. Germline CDR1 SGHRS, CDR2 YFSETQ. CDR3 length: 15 amino acids. V trimming: 4 bases; J trimming: 4 bases; junction bases outside the gene matches: 10. This CDR3 reads CASSLRPGTAYGYTF. CDR3 coding DNA: TGCGCCAGCAGCCTCCGGCCTGGGACAGCCTATGGCTACACCTTC.

This clone showed up just a few times. The rearrangement joins TRBV15 to TRBJ2-3; D remains ambiguous. The V end lost 5 bases, the J end lost 2 bases, and 11 bases lay between the germline ends. Germline V CDR1 and CDR2: LNHNV, YYDKDF (reference sequence). The CDR3 is 14 residues long. CDR3 sequence reads: CATSHRRDTDTQYF. CDR3 DNA: TGTGCCACCAGCCATCGAAGAGACACAGATACGCAGTATTTT.

The rearrangement uses TRBV4-1 and TRBJ2-3; 13 bases map to TRBD2. With 2 bases clipped from V and 6 bases from J, the junction kept 5 bases outside the gene matches. The CDR3 is made up of 16 amino acids. Germline V lookup: CDR1 MGHRA, CDR2 YSYEKL. The CDR3 reads CASSQQLAGGPDTQYF. The DNA for the CDR3 is TGCGCCAGCAGCCAACAACTAGCGGGGGGGCCCGATACGCAGTATTTT.

This chain links TRBV9 with TRBJ1-5, with unresolved D. Germline V lookup: CDR1 SGDLS, CDR2 YYNGEE. The CDR3 spans 15 residues. V lost 0 bases and J 1 base, leaving 8 bases between the germline ends. The CDR3 reads CASSVDLGSNQPQHF. DNA for the CDR3: TGTGCCAGCAGCGTAGACTTAGGAAGCAATCAGCCCCAGCATTTT.

The V call is TRBV29-1, the J call TRBJ2-3, with D possibly being TRBD2 (5 bases). V shed 1 base and J shed 1 base, with 9 bases lying between them. The length of the CDR3 is 14 residues. Germline CDR1 is SQVTM and CDR2 is ANQGSEA. DNA for the CDR3: TGCAGCGTTGAAGGAGACTATGGCACAGATACGCAGTATTTT. Translation: CSVEGDYGTDTQYF.

CDR3 DNA: TGTGCCAGCAGTTTAAAGCCACCCCATCGGAGGTTACCCTACGAGCAGTACTTC. Translating gives CASSLKPPHRRLPYEQYF. The chain couples TRBV27 to TRBJ2-7; a possible D gene is TRBD2 (5 bases). The germline V gene has CDR1 MNHEY and CDR2 SMNVEV (reference sequence). The germline V and J ends were trimmed by 2 bases and 2 bases, with 22 bases remaining between them. The CDR3 consists of 18 residues.

The chain combines TRBV9 with TRBJ1-6, with a weak D call TRBD1 (5 bases). Germline V gene lookup returns CDR1 SGDLS and CDR2 YYNGEE. V dropped 0 bases and J dropped 12 bases, with 13 bases sitting between them. This CDR3 is built from 14 residues. Here the CDR3 reads CASSVVAGTQPLHF. In nucleotides, the CDR3 is TGTGCCAGCAGCGTAGTTGCTGGGACTCAACCCCTCCACTTT.

The chain joins TRBV7-9 to TRBJ1-1; unclear D gene. The CDR3 has 8 amino acids. Germline CDR1 and CDR2: SEHNR and FQNEAQ (reference sequence). The V and J ends lost 8 bases and 6 bases respectively, with 1 base between them. CDR3 nucleotides: TGTGCCAGCCCTGAAGCTTTCTTT. It yields the protein CASPEAFF.

The V call is TRBV6-5, the J call TRBJ2-3, with D possibly matching TRBD2 (5 bases). The CDR3 runs to 16 residues. V was cut by 2 bases and J by 5 bases, with 17 bases left in between. Germline V gene sequence: CDR1 MNHEY, CDR2 SVGAGI. The CDR3: CASSYRTPLSGDTQYF. CDR3 nucleotide sequence: TGTGCCAGCAGTTACCGGACTCCACTTAGTGGAGATACGCAGTATTTT.

The rearrangement uses TRBV9 and TRBJ2-4, with TRBD2 as a possible D gene (6 bases). Germline V gene data show CDR1 as SGDLS and CDR2 as YYNGEE. The CDR3 contains 14 residues. V lost 4 bases and J 9 bases, leaving 17 bases between the germline ends. In DNA form, the CDR3 reads TGTGCCAGCAGCCCCGACGGGAGCTGGGGCATTCAGTACTTC. Protein: CASSPDGSWGIQYF.

The chain is built from TRBV2 and TRBJ1-4, with 9 bases matching TRBD1. V lost 6 bases to trimming and J lost 7 bases; unmatched junction nucleotides: 9. Germline-derived CDR1 and CDR2 are SNHLY and FYNNEI. The length of the CDR3 is 15 residues. CDR3 residues: CASRPLQGATEKLFF. CDR3 DNA: TGTGCCAGCAGACCATTACAGGGGGCGACTGAAAAACTGTTTTTT.

V usage is TRBV7-8 and J usage is TRBJ1-5, with TRBD1 identical over 7 bases. This CDR3 comprises 15 residues. J was trimmed by 7 bases and V by 5 bases; bases with no gene match: 11. The germline V gene encodes CDR1 SGHVS and CDR2 FQNEAQ. In nucleotides, the CDR3 is TGTGCCAGCAGCCCAACAAGGGGGCTAGGGCAGCCCCAGCATTTT. This gives the protein CASSPTRGLGQPQHF.

In DNA form, the CDR3 reads TGTGCCAGCAGCTTGGGATTAGATACGCAGTATTTT. It yields the protein CASSLGLDTQYF. The V gene is TRBV5-5, the J gene TRBJ2-3; D is ambiguous. This CDR3 spans 12 amino acids. The V gene's germline CDR1 is SGHKS and CDR2 YYEKEE (reference sequence). Trimming removed 0 bases from V and 5 bases from J, with 4 bases in between.

A few counts support this clone. The chain links TRBV2 to TRBJ1-5; D unclear. V was pared by 8 bases and J by 5 bases, with 7 bases between. The CDR3 is 11 residues long. Per the germline V gene, CDR1 is SNHLY and CDR2 is FYNNEI. DNA for the CDR3: TGTGCCAGCGGTAGGGATCAGCCCCAGCATTTT. Residues: CASGRDQPQHF.

This clone was detected a few times. The chain carries TRBV5-6 and TRBJ1-1, with no clear D. The CDR3 totals 13 residues. Trimming left V 1 base short and J 2 bases short, with 6 bases between. CDR1 is SGHDT and CDR2 is YYEEEE in the germline V gene. The CDR3 is CASSLTPNTEAFF. The CDR3 region has the DNA TGTGCCAGCAGCTTGACCCCTAACACTGAAGCTTTCTTT.

V usage is TRBV30 and J usage is TRBJ2-7, with D hard to call. CDR1 is GTSNPN and CDR2 is SVGIG in the germline V gene (reference sequence). The CDR3 consists of 13 residues. Trimming cost V 2 bases and J 7 bases, with 15 bases left between them. CDR3 amino acids: CAWSFGHAEEQYF. CDR3 DNA sequence: TGTGCCTGGAGTTTCGGGCATGCAGAAGAGCAGTACTTC.